The 3 T cell receptor beta chains below all came from one sample that was sequenced in a study of T cells in Graves' hyperthyroidism and ophthalmopathy. The investigators amplified TCR beta CDR3 regions from RNA transcripts. Initially, a first-round RT-PCR of the TCR CDR3 employed the HTBI primer set. From the multiplex PCR reads, TCRdb called clonotypes with MiXCR, one entry per CDR3 protein. The sample has nearly 600,000 distinct CDR3 sequences, approximately 15% seen once. Source material: blood. These TCRs come from a woman between 18 and 29 years old with Graves' ophthalmopathy.

This clonotype appeared many times. The chain carries TRBV24-1 and TRBJ2-7; D tentatively reads TRBD1 or TRBD2 (5 bases each). Germline V gene data show CDR1 as KGHDR and CDR2 as SFDVKD. The CDR3 consists of 14 residues. The V and J ends lost 2 bases and 5 bases respectively, with 12 bases between them. CDR3 sequence reads: CATSDSGSNDEQYF. The CDR3, as DNA: TGTGCCACCAGTGATTCAGGGAGTAACGACGAGCAGTACTTC.

This clonotype was seen at least ten times. The rearrangement joins TRBV6-2 or TRBV6-3 to TRBJ2-1; D possibly matches TRBD1 or TRBD2 (5 bases each). V was trimmed by 7 bases and J by 8 bases, leaving 15 bases between them. The CDR3 length is 13 residues. Germline CDR1 and CDR2: MNHEY and SVGEGT. The chain's CDR3 is CASTLVKGHEQFF. The DNA for the CDR3 is TGTGCCAGCACCCTGGTTAAGGGACATGAGCAGTTCTTC.

The rearrangement uses TRBV3-1 and TRBJ2-1; 13 bases fit TRBD2. CDR1 is LGHDT and CDR2 is YNNKEL in the germline V gene (reference sequence). This CDR3 comprises 14 residues. V shed 5 bases and J 8 bases; nucleotides not matched to a gene: 3. The CDR3 DNA follows: TGTGCCAGCAGCGAGGGACTAGCGGGACATGAGCAGTTCTTC. Its protein is CASSEGLAGHEQFF.